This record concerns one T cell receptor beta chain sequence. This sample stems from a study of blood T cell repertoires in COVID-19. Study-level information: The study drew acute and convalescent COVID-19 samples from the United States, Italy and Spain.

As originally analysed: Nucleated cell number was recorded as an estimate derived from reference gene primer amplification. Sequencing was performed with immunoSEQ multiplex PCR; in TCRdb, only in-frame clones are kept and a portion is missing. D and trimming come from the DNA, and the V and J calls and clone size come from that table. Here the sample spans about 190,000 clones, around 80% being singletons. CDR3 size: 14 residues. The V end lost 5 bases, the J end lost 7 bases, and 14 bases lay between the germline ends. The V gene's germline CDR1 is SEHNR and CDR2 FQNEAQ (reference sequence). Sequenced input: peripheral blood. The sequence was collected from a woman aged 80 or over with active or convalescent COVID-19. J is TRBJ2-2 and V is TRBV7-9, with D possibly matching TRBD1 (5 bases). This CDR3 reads CASSPLTQGGELFF. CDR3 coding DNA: TGTGCCAGCAGCCCACTGACGCAGGGCGGGGAGCTGTTTTTT.